This T cell receptor (beta chain) is drawn from a study of Ad26.COV2.S vaccination and SARS-CoV-2 variants. Germline CDR1 and CDR2: MDHEN and SYDVKM. The V end lost 5 bases, the J end lost 1 base, and 6 bases lay between the germline ends. The CDR3 is 12 residues long. About this clone itself: Its antigen is still unknown.

Method: immunoSEQ multiplex PCR; TCRdb's copy keeps in-frame clones and lacks some. The sample consists of hundreds of thousands of clones, roughly 89% of them appearing once. Overall study results and limits: Breadth, reportedly substantial, characterized the spike-specific CD8+ and CD4+ T cell responses after vaccination.

The sample's treatment: 15 to 20 received Ad26.COV2.S at low or high dose, single or two shots; about 5 received placebo; per-sample allocation not given. Each sample was drawn 63 days after the first injection (of vaccine or placebo). This chain joins TRBV28 and TRBJ2-7; weak D call: TRBD2 (5 bases). The sequencing here drew on peripheral blood, taken in a trial of Ad26.COV2.S vaccine versus placebo. This sequence was found in a person aged 18-65 years who received the Ad26.COV2.S COVID-19 vaccine or a placebo. The CDR3 sequence: CASSRRSYEQYV. In nucleotides, the CDR3 is TGTGCCAGCAGTAGGAGGTCCTACGAGCAGTACGTC.